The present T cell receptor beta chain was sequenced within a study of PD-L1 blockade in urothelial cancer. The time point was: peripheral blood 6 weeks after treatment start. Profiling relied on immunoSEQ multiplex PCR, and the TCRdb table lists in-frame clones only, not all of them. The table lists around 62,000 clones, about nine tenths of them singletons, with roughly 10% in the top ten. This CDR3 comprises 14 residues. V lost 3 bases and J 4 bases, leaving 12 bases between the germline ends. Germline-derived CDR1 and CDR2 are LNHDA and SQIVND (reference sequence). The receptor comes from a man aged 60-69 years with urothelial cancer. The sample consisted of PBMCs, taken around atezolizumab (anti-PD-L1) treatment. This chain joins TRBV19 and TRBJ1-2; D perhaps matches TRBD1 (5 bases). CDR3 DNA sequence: TGTGCCAGTAGTATTTGGCCAGGGATCTATGGCTACACCTTC. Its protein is CASSIWPGIYGYTF. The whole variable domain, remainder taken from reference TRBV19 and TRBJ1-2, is DGGITQSPKYLFRKEGQNVTLSCEQNLNHDAMYWYRQDPGQGLRLIYYSQIVNDFQKGDIAEGYSVSREKKESFPLTVTSAQKNPTAFYLCASSIWPGIYGYTFGSGTRLTVV.